This is a list of T cell receptor beta chains from one sample in a study of T cells in Graves' hyperthyroidism and ophthalmopathy. TCRdb analysed the multiplex PCR reads with MiXCR anew, one entry per CDR3 protein. The data show about 200,000 distinct CDR3 sequences, less than 20% seen once. The sample consisted of blood. Receptors originate from a woman between 45 and 65 years old with Graves' hyperthyroidism. Both conserved end residues are part of each CDR3. A D gene is named only where the DNA matches it firmly. Clone size is shown for a subset of rows, as once, few, many or a class of expanded clone.

d_call | j_call | clone_size | v_call | cdr3_nt | cdr3_aa
- | TRBJ1-1 | once | TRBV28 | TGTGCCAGCAAGGGCTGGCCTGAAGCTTTCTTT | CASKGWPEAFF
TRBD2 | TRBJ2-1 | many | TRBV5-1 | TGCGCCAGCAGCCCCGGACTAGCGAGCAATGAGCAGTTCTTC | CASSPGLASNEQFF
- | TRBJ1-1 | - | TRBV6-1 | TGTGCCAGCAGTGAAGCTTTAGGGACGGGGGCTGAAGCTTTCTTT | CASSEALGTGAEAFF
- | TRBJ1-2 | many | TRBV6-1 | TGTGCCAGCAGTGAGTCAGGGGTTGGCTACACCTTC | CASSESGVGYTF
- | TRBJ1-2 | many | TRBV28 | TGTGCCAGCCGGCCAAGCTATGGCTACACCTTC | CASRPSYGYTF
- | TRBJ2-5 | many | TRBV5-6 | TGTGCCAGCAGCTTGTTGGGACAAGAGACCCAGTACTTC | CASSLLGQETQYF
- | TRBJ1-5 | few | TRBV6-6 | TGTGCCAGCAGTTACTCGAAGAATCAGCCCCAGCATTTT | CASSYSKNQPQHF
TRBD2 | TRBJ2-7 | many | TRBV20-1 | TGCAGTGCCCCACTAGCGGGACCATACGAGCAGTACTTC | CSAPLAGPYEQYF
- | TRBJ2-1 | few | TRBV20-1 | TGCAGTGCTTGCCCCAAGAGGGCGGGTAAATCCTACAATGAGCAGTTCTTC | CSACPKRAGKSYNEQFF
- | TRBJ2-2 | - | TRBV20-1 | TGCAGTGCTAGAGTCGTAGATTCCGGGGAGCTGTTTTTT | CSARVVDSGELFF
- | TRBJ2-3 | many | TRBV20-1 | TGCAGTGCTATACCACCCGGGATCACAGATACGCAGTATTTT | CSAIPPGITDTQYF
- | TRBJ2-1 | many | TRBV12-5 | TGTGCTAGTGGTTCTCCCAATCGGGAGTTCCTCTCCTCTGATGAGCAGTTCTTC | CASGSPNREFLSSDEQFF
- | TRBJ1-2 | many | TRBV12-3/TRBV12-4 | TGTGCCAGCAGTTTGACAGGTCATAATGGCTACACCTTC | CASSLTGHNGYTF
TRBD2 | TRBJ2-1 | many | TRBV28 | TGTGCCAGCAGTCGGAGCGGGAGCAAGATCAATGAGCAGTTCTTC | CASSRSGSKINEQFF
- | TRBJ1-1 | many | TRBV3-1 | TGTGCCAGCAGCCTAGGCCAGGGTAGAGGGACTGAAGCTTTCTTT | CASSLGQGRGTEAFF
- | TRBJ2-1 | - | TRBV6-1 | TGTGCCAGCAGGATACAGGGAATCTACAATGAGCAGTTCTTC | CASRIQGIYNEQFF
- | TRBJ1-1 | few | TRBV6-1 | TGTGCCAGCAGTTACCTACCCTCACGGAACACTGAAGCTTTCTTT | CASSYLPSRNTEAFF
- | TRBJ2-3 | many | TRBV9 | TGTGCCAGCAGCGTAGCTTTAGCAGGAAGAGATCCTAGGGGCACAGATACGCAGTATTTT | CASSVALAGRDPRGTDTQYF
TRBD1 | TRBJ2-2 | - | TRBV18 | TGTGCCAGCTCATGGACAGGTGGAACCGGGGAGCTGTTTTTT | CASSWTGGTGELFF
TRBD1 | TRBJ1-5 | - | TRBV27 | TGTGCCAGCAGTCACAGGGGCGGCAATCAGCCCCAGCATTTT | CASSHRGGNQPQHF
TRBD1 | TRBJ1-5 | few | TRBV19 | TGTGCCAGTAGTATCGGGACAGCCACCAATCAGCCCCAGCATTTT | CASSIGTATNQPQHF
- | TRBJ2-3 | many | TRBV5-1 | TGCGCCAGCAGCTTGGAGCAGACCACAGATACGCAGTATTTT | CASSLEQTTDTQYF
- | TRBJ2-1 | many | TRBV7-3 | TGTGCCAGCAGCTTAAGTTGGGTTGGGAATGAGCAGTTCTTC | CASSLSWVGNEQFF
TRBD2 | TRBJ2-5 | many | TRBV20-1 | TGCAGTGCTAGAGATCATAGCGGGGCGGGAGAGACCCAGTACTTC | CSARDHSGAGETQYF
TRBD2 | TRBJ2-5 | few | TRBV5-1 | TGCGCCAGCAGCTTGTCAGCTAGCGGGGGAGAGACCCAGTACTTC | CASSLSASGGETQYF
- | TRBJ2-3 | many | TRBV7-9 | TGTGCCAGCAGCCCACGGCAGGGTGCAGATACGCAGTATTTT | CASSPRQGADTQYF
- | TRBJ2-3 | many | TRBV7-6 | TGTGCCAGCCCCGTTATCCCCAGCCGGCAGTATTTT | CASPVIPSRQYF
- | TRBJ1-4 | many | TRBV27 | TGTGCCAGCAGTTTTGCCCCACAGGGAGGCGAAAAACTGTTTTTT | CASSFAPQGGEKLFF
- | TRBJ1-2 | few | TRBV20-1 | TGCAGTGCTAGTGGGAGCATTAACTATGGCTACACCTTC | CSASGSINYGYTF
- | TRBJ2-1 | many | TRBV6-5 | TGTGCCAGCAGTTACTCGAGTTTGCCAGGTCCCTACAATGAGCAGTTCTTC | CASSYSSLPGPYNEQFF
TRBD2 | TRBJ2-1 | many | TRBV2 | TGTGCCAGACGACTAGCGGCCACCAATGAGCAGTTCTTC | CARRLAATNEQFF
TRBD2 | TRBJ2-5 | many | TRBV28 | TGTGCCAGCAATCAGTTGGGATGGGAGGGCCGAGAGACCCAGTACTTC | CASNQLGWEGRETQYF
TRBD1 | TRBJ1-6 | - | TRBV19 | TGTGCCAGTAGTCGGGACAGGAGCTATAATTCACCCCTCCACTTT | CASSRDRSYNSPLHF
- | TRBJ2-3 | many | TRBV12-3/TRBV12-4 | TGTGCCAGCAGTTTTGGTACCCCGCGGGGCACAGATACGCAGTATTTT | CASSFGTPRGTDTQYF
- | TRBJ1-1 | - | TRBV28 | TGTGCCAGCAGTCCCCCCGGCCTAACCCCGACCCTACACACTGAAGCTTTCTTT | CASSPPGLTPTLHTEAFF
- | TRBJ1-4 | many | TRBV6-1 | TGTGCCAGCAGTCCTCTATATGAAAAACTGTTTTTT | CASSPLYEKLFF
TRBD2 | TRBJ2-2 | few | TRBV19 | TGTGCCAGTAGTACCCCGATTCGCGGGAGGACTCTCTCCGGGGAGCTGTTTTTT | CASSTPIRGRTLSGELFF
- | TRBJ1-6 | many | TRBV20-1 | TGCAGTGCCCAACCGGGCCCAGCCCATCCCCTCCACTTT | CSAQPGPAHPLHF
TRBD2 | TRBJ2-1 | many | TRBV7-9 | TGTGCCAGCAGTCGGGGGGACAATGAGCAGTTCTTC | CASSRGDNEQFF
- | TRBJ2-7 | many | TRBV6-1 | TGTGCCAGCAGTGAATGGCACGGGGACGAGCAGTACTTC | CASSEWHGDEQYF
- | TRBJ1-1 | many | TRBV5-1 | TGCGCCAGCAAACCCGAGGGTAATGAAGCTTTCTTT | CASKPEGNEAFF
- | TRBJ1-4 | many | TRBV12-3/TRBV12-4 | TGTGCCAGCAGTTTTAGTGAAAAACTGTTTTTT | CASSFSEKLFF
- | TRBJ2-6 | - | TRBV30 | TGTGCCTGGATGGAGGGATTGGGGGCCAACGTCCTGACTTTC | CAWMEGLGANVLTF
- | TRBJ1-3 | - | TRBV20-1 | TGCAGTGCTCACAAGGGAAACACCATATATTTT | CSAHKGNTIYF
- | TRBJ2-1 | - | TRBV5-1 | TGCGCCAGCAGAGAACTGCCAGCTTACAATGAGCAGTTCTTC | CASRELPAYNEQFF
- | TRBJ1-1 | - | TRBV7-9 | TGTGCCAGCAGCCAATCGATTCGGGGCACTGAAGCTTTCTTT | CASSQSIRGTEAFF
TRBD2 | TRBJ2-7 | - | TRBV9 | TGTGCCAGCAGCGTAGCTCTCGGACTAGCGGGGCGCCCCTACGAGCAGTACTTC | CASSVALGLAGRPYEQYF
TRBD1 | TRBJ1-2 | - | TRBV18 | TGTGCCAGCTCAAAAGACAGGGGGCAGAGCTATGGCTACACCTTC | CASSKDRGQSYGYTF
TRBD2 | TRBJ2-1 | few | TRBV29-1 | TGCAGCTTAGATAAGCGGGAGAAGTTTTACAATGAGCAGTTCTTC | CSLDKREKFYNEQFF
TRBD1 | TRBJ2-7 | many | TRBV20-1 | TGCAGTGCTAGAGATCAGAGGCAGGGGGCTTGGAACGAGCAGTACTTC | CSARDQRQGAWNEQYF
TRBD1 | TRBJ2-7 | many | TRBV27 | TGTGCCAGCAGTTCATCCGGGACAGCAGGACTTCGGCAGTACTTC | CASSSSGTAGLRQYF
TRBD2 | TRBJ2-1 | few | TRBV7-9 | TGTGCCAGCAGCTTAGACCGACTAGCGACATACAATGAGCAGTTCTTC | CASSLDRLATYNEQFF
- | TRBJ2-7 | many | TRBV29-1 | TGCAGCGTTGTAGCCGGGACACTGTCCTACGAGCAGTACTTC | CSVVAGTLSYEQYF
- | TRBJ1-5 | - | TRBV28 | TGTGCCAGCAGTTTAAAAGAAGTAGGCCAGCCCCAGCATTTT | CASSLKEVGQPQHF